This T cell receptor beta chain is drawn from a study of blood T cell repertoires in COVID-19 (dated by TCRdb to the early 2020s). Study-level background: Recovered participants in ImmuneRACE Cohort 3 were defined by two consecutive negative NP/OP PCR tests, clearance by a healthcare professional, or resolution of symptoms. Where available, HLA class I and class II types were obtained from metadata supplied by the sample provider rather than from assay-based typing. Sample metadata almost always included a de-identified subject ID, COVID-19 status, age in years and sex. The repertoires were made available in a free public database intended to serve as a resource for research on the immune response to SARS-CoV-2. The collaborator samples originated in the United States, Italy and Spain and spanned the acute and convalescent phases of COVID-19. The samples were drawn from the first 160 participants of the ongoing ImmuneRACE study and from 1,254 subjects provided by 6 global collaborators. The dataset comprised deeply sampled blood TCRbeta repertoires from subjects exposed to, actively infected with, or recovered from COVID-19. The prospective study material was composed of cDNA or gDNA derived from T cells, B-cell-depleted T cells, or PBMCs. Summary of the overall study and its limitations: How much clinical and demographic metadata was included differed by source and by participant, and the metadata was provided uncurated.

As for this clone: The antigen it binds to is not known. The sample holds no much larger clone one base away, and base qualities are not on file.

TCRbeta CDR3 regions were amplified from genomic DNA using the immunoSEQ Assay, a bias-controlled multiplex PCR. Processing in the source paper ran as follows. Within the assay, amplification of reference gene primers was used to estimate how many nucleated cells each sample contained. To quantify the absolute abundance of each unique TCRbeta CDR3 rearrangement, sequence reads were collapsed and filtered. For each sample, productive Simpson clonality was calculated as the square root of Simpson's diversity index across productive rearrangements. Entries here come from immuneACCESS through TCRdb and include only in-frame sequences with V and J called. Some clones fail to appear in such tables; in the studies checked, an unresolved V gene covers under half of the shortfall, and the cause of the remainder is unknown. D and trimming come from the DNA, and the V and J calls and clone size come from that table. The sample table shows a few hundred thousand clones, and about 87% are seen once. 1.5% to 2% of the sample rests with the top ten.

Enrolling through a virtual design, the prospective study's participants ranged in age from about 18 to 89 years and lived across some 23 United States geographic areas. In the prospective study, cohorts were assigned on the basis of participant-reported clinical history obtained from a screening survey and a study questionnaire. In the prospective study, mobile phlebotomists collected whole blood, serum and a nasopharyngeal or oropharyngeal swab from each participant. Over a roughly 2-month period, participants in the prospective study had the option of providing additional blood draws and questionnaires. Blood samples from the prospective study were shipped frozen or at room temperature prior to DNA extraction. V is cut back by 4 bases and J by 7 bases, with 3 bases in the junction unmatched. Looking up the germline V gene (reference sequence) yields CDR1 SGHNT and CDR2 YYREEE. The CDR3 holds 12 amino acids from the cysteine to the phenylalanine. Left in the record is the CDR3 DNA by itself, 36 bases read in frame from the first base.

The rearranged segments are TRBV5-4 and TRBJ1-1; TRBD1 fits 8 bases in the junction. This receptor was identified in a man in his forties or fifties in a cohort exposed to, infected with or recovered from COVID-19 (not recorded which). Sequencing used PBMCs or T cells enriched from blood (not recorded which). CDR3 sequence: CASSQGQVEAFF. The DNA sequence reads TGTGCCAGCAGCCAGGGACAGGTTGAAGCTTTCTTT. The full variable domain, with segments outside the CDR3 supplied by the reference TRBV5-4 and TRBJ1-1 proteins, appears as ETGVTQSPTHLIKTRGQQVTLRCSSQSGHNTVSWYQQALGQGPQFIFQYYREEENGRGNFPPRFSGLQFPNYSSELNVNALELDDSALYLCASSQGQVEAFFGQGTRLTVV.